The 14 T cell receptor beta chains given below trace back to one sample, sequenced in a study of beta chain features in type 1 diabetes (dated 2018 in TCRdb). General findings and caveats noted by the study authors: A moderate but significant shortening of TCRB CDR3 length was observed in type 1 diabetes patients in all four CD4+ subsets.

Libraries came from the immunoSEQ multiplex PCR assay. The entire amount of isolated RNA was reverse transcribed using the High Capacity cDNA Reverse Transcription Kit, so the sequenced TCRB transcripts were expressed ones. TCRdb stores this immuneACCESS table with in-frame sequences only. Part of the clones is absent; in the studies checked, under half of the shortfall reflects unresolved V genes, and no reason is known for the rest. In this sample the table shows 500,000 to 850,000 clones, more than 12% of which occur a single time. Roughly 0.04% of the sample comes from the top ten. Their target antigens are unknown. The sequenced sample was naive CD4+ T cells from blood. The meaning of the sample's cell subset or site label: true naive CD4+ T cells. Source of these receptors: a man in his late teens or twenties with type 1 diabetes.

This clone was picked up a small number of times. J is TRBJ2-7 and V is TRBV21-1; the D segment call TRBD1 is taken from the table without a DNA check. TRBV21-1 is reported as a pseudogene. The CDR3 extends over 16 amino acids. The chain's CDR3 is CASSARWDRGSYEQYF. For the CDR3, the DNA is TGTGCCAGCAGCGCCCGGTGGGACAGGGGGTCCTACGAGCAGTACTTC.

This chain connects TRBV18 to TRBJ2-3; 7 bases align to TRBD2. Unmatched junction bases numbered 6, after V lost 0 bases and J lost 3 bases. The V gene's germline CDR1 is KGHSH and CDR2 LQKENI. The CDR3 has 16 amino acids. The CDR3 here is CASSPPSGTGTDTQYF. CDR3 sequence (DNA): TGTGCCAGCTCACCACCGAGCGGGACGGGTACAGATACGCAGTATTTT.

This chain uses TRBV2 with TRBJ1-4; D is undetermined. Germline V gives CDR1 SNHLY, CDR2 FYNNEI. V was clipped by 11 bases and J by 7 bases, with 8 bases between them. The CDR3 is 10 amino acids. DNA of the CDR3: TGTGCCCTTGGAGGTGAAAAACTGTTTTTT. It translates to CALGGEKLFF.

This clone was seen a few times. The rearrangement uses TRBV7-2 and TRBJ2-5; perhaps TRBD1 as D (5 bases). The germline gives CDR1 SGHTA, CDR2 FQGNSA. V was clipped by 5 bases and J by 3 bases, with 16 bases between them. CDR3 length: 15 residues. The CDR3: CASSPYTGPEETQYF. The DNA for the CDR3 is TGTGCCAGCAGCCCTTACACAGGACCTGAAGAGACCCAGTACTTC.

J is TRBJ2-3 and V is TRBV11-2; the match to TRBD2 covers 7 bases. The CDR3 extends over 16 amino acids. Per the germline V gene, CDR1 is SGHAT and CDR2 is FQNNGV. The V gene end was trimmed by 5 bases and the J gene end by 0 bases; junction bases not matched to a gene: 8. The CDR3 here is CASSPQAGTSTDTQYF. The CDR3 coding sequence is TGTGCCAGCAGCCCTCAAGCGGGGACTAGCACAGATACGCAGTATTTT.

This rearrangement joins TRBV18 to TRBJ2-7; a weak D match, TRBD1 (6 bases). CDR1 KGHSH and CDR2 LQKENI come from the germline V gene. This CDR3 has 17 residues. V was clipped by 0 bases and J by 2 bases, with 17 bases between them. The CDR3 bases are TGTGCCAGCTCACCACCGTCCGAGACAGGAATGGCCTACGAGCAGTACTTC. Translated: CASSPPSETGMAYEQYF.

In this sample, this clone turned up a few times. Different DNA sequences within this sample yield the same CDR3. The rearrangement joins TRBV7-9 to TRBJ2-7; TRBD1 matches 8 bases. From germline, CDR1 is SEHNR and CDR2 FQNEAQ (reference sequence). Germline trimming cut 5 bases from V and 3 bases from J; bases unmatched to any gene: 3. This CDR3 has 13 residues. The CDR3 here is CASSVGQGYEQYF. Written as DNA, the CDR3 is TGTGCCAGCAGCGTCGGACAGGGCTACGAGCAGTACTTC.

This clone was seen only a few times. The chain carries TRBV29-1 and TRBJ1-1; D is uncertain. The CDR3 is made up of 14 amino acids. V lost 4 bases to trimming and J lost 3 bases, with 15 bases between them. The germline V gene encodes CDR1 SQVTM and CDR2 ANQGSEA. The CDR3 DNA follows: TGCAGCGTTGGGGCTCTCCCGGCAGACACTGAAGCTTTCTTT. This translates into CSVGALPADTEAFF.

The chain joins TRBV15 to TRBJ1-5, with 9 bases identical to TRBD1. The germline V gene encodes CDR1 LNHNV and CDR2 YYDKDF (reference sequence). The CDR3 spans 17 residues. V trimming: 0 bases; J trimming: 6 bases; junction bases outside the gene matches: 9. The CDR3 sequence: CATSRDFSGQGFQPQHF. In DNA form, the CDR3 reads TGTGCCACCAGCAGAGATTTTTCGGGACAGGGCTTTCAGCCCCAGCATTTT.

J is TRBJ1-1 and V is TRBV4-3; possibly TRBD1 for D (6 bases). The CDR3 is made up of 20 amino acids. The germline V and J ends were trimmed by 7 bases and 0 bases, with 30 bases remaining between them. CDR1 and CDR2 (germline): LGHNA, YSLEER. CDR3 residues: CASTKTYTGTLKSMNTEAFF. Written as DNA, the CDR3 is TGCGCCAGCACCAAAACTTACACTGGGACACTTAAATCCATGAACACTGAAGCTTTCTTT.

This clone was detected a few times. The chain joins TRBV4-3 to TRBJ2-5; D unclear. CDR1 is LGHNA, CDR2 YSLEER, per germline. Trimming shortened V by 1 base and J by 3 bases, and 9 bases separated the two germline ends. This CDR3 comprises 14 residues. The CDR3 DNA reads as TGCGCCAGCAGCCAAGCCCCTAGGGAAGAGACCCAGTACTTC. This gives the protein CASSQAPREETQYF.

The chain carries TRBV6-5 and TRBJ2-5, with D maybe TRBD2 (7 bases). The CDR3 length is 13 residues. CDR1 and CDR2 (germline): MNHEY, SVGAGI. V lost 10 bases to trimming and J lost 2 bases, with 14 bases between them. The CDR3 region has the DNA TGTGCCACCTCAGAGGGGGGGCAAGAGACCCAGTACTTC. Translated: CATSEGGQETQYF.

The gene calls are TRBV13 and TRBJ1-2; maybe TRBD1 (5 bases). From germline, CDR1 is PRHDT and CDR2 FYEKMQ (reference sequence). Trimming removed 2 bases from V and 0 bases from J, with 10 bases in between. CDR3 size: 15 residues. The CDR3 here is CASSLPQGTNYGYTF. CDR3 nucleotide sequence: TGTGCCAGCAGCTTACCCCAGGGCACTAACTATGGCTACACCTTC.

The genes are TRBV7-2 and TRBJ1-1; D not certain. Per germline, CDR1 SGHTA and CDR2 FQGNSA. The CDR3 consists of 15 residues. V shed 5 bases and J shed 5 bases, with 18 bases lying between them. CDR3: CASSPVLRSWTEAFF. The CDR3 DNA sequence: TGTGCCAGCAGCCCCGTGCTGAGGTCGTGGACTGAAGCTTTCTTT.